This record concerns one TCR beta chain sequence. This sample was taken from a study of blood T cell repertoires in COVID-19. Germline lookup yields CDR1 SQVTM and CDR2 ANQGSEA. This CDR3 is built from 13 residues. V gave up 1 base and J gave up 0 bases, with 5 bases separating them. Only in-frame clones appear in the TCRdb table, and some are missing; sequencing was by immunoSEQ multiplex PCR. The table shows 130,000 to 150,000 clones, with 75% to 85% occurring only once. The chain employs TRBV29-1 and TRBJ2-3, with unresolved D. Sequencing was carried out using peripheral blood. The receptor was derived from a man between 65 and 79 years old who had recovered from COVID-19. CDR3 in DNA: TGCAGCGTTGAAGTCAGTAGCACAGATACGCAGTATTTT. Its translation: CSVEVSSTDTQYF.